Given below is one T cell receptor beta chain in context. This record belongs to a study of blood T cell repertoires in COVID-19. The ends lost 3 bases at V and 7 bases at J; junction bases unmatched: 7. The CDR3 length is 13 residues. CDR1 GTSNPN and CDR2 SVGIG come from the germline V gene (reference sequence). Original handling: Estimation of nucleated cell counts relied on the amplification of reference gene primers. Clones were read by immunoSEQ multiplex PCR, and TCRdb kept only the in-frame ones, dropping some. V, J and clone size reflect that table, while D and trimming were determined from the DNA. The table has around 200,000 clones, about four fifths seen once.

This receptor was taken from a man between 40 and 49 years old with active or convalescent COVID-19. The chain is built from TRBV30 and TRBJ1-2, with 8 bases fitting TRBD1. The specimen was peripheral blood. CDR3 coding DNA: TGTGCCTGGAGCCCGGACAGGGAGGGTGGCTACACCTTC. The encoded protein is CAWSPDREGGYTF.